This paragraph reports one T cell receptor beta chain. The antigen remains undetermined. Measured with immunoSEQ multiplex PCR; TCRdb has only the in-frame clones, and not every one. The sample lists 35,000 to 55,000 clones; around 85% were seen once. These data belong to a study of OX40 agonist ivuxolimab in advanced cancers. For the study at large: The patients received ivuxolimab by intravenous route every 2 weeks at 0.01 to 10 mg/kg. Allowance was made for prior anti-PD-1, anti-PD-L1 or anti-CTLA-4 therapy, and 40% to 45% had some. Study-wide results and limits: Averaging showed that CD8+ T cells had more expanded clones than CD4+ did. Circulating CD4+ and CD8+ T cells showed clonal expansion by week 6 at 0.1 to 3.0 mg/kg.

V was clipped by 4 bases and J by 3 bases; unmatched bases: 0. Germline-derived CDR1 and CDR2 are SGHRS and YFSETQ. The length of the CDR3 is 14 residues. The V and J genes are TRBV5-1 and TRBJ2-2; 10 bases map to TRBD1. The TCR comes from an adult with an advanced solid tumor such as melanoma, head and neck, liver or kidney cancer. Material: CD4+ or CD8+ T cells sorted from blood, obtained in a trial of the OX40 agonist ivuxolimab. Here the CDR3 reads CASSGQGDTGELFF. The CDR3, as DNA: TGCGCCAGCAGCGGACAGGGGGACACCGGGGAGCTGTTTTTT.